The clone carrying this TCR beta chain appeared a single time. Antigen specificity is unknown. Clones were read by immunoSEQ multiplex PCR, and TCRdb kept only the in-frame ones, dropping some. Of around 1.9 million clones listed, about 93% are singletons. These data are taken from a study of shared clonotypes between healthy human individuals. Regarding the study as a whole: Naive subsets generally had larger estimated richness than memory subsets. Even with large depth, rarefaction showed that sorted-subset sequencing was incomplete. Clonotype sharing across donors was expected to vary with sequencing depth. The sampled material consisted only of blood, and tissue repertoires are likely to differ.

The CDR3 has 15 amino acids. CDR1 and CDR2 from the germline V gene are SGHTA and FQGNSA. V was pared by 5 bases and J by 4 bases, with 5 bases of the junction left unmatched. Naive CD8 populations comprised CD45RO-negative cells positively selected for CCR7, excluding terminally differentiated effector memory CD45RA+ cells. The sequenced sample consisted of naive CD8+ T cells from PBMCs. The clonotype comes from a man younger than 30 in good health. Some clones in this sample may be carry-over from other donors' samples. The chain recombines TRBV7-2 with TRBJ2-1; 10 bases map to TRBD1. This CDR3 reads CASSPGTGAYNEQFF. The CDR3 DNA reads as TGTGCCAGCAGCCCGGGGACAGGGGCTTACAATGAGCAGTTCTTC.